A selection of T cell receptor beta chains follows, all from one sample in a study of control samples from healthy donors and cancer patients. Profiling relied on immunoSEQ multiplex PCR, and the TCRdb table lists in-frame clones only, not all of them. The sample holds some 35,000 clones, roughly 92% seen once. What was sequenced was PBMCs. Receptors originate from a man in his forties or fifties with colorectal cancer. Each CDR3 is given with its conserved first and last residue. A D gene is named only where the DNA matches it firmly. The listing skips clone size in some rows; elsewhere it reads once, few, many or a size class.

few,TRBD1,TRBJ1-2,TRBV6-1,CASRRTGENYGYTF,TGTGCCAGCAGGCGGACAGGCGAAAACTATGGCTACACCTTC
-,-,TRBJ2-1,TRBV18,CASSPELEGEQFF,TGTGCCAGCTCACCGGAGCTTGAGGGTGAGCAGTTCTTC
-,TRBD1,TRBJ1-1,TRBV27,CASSLGGQGRYFTEAFF,TGTGCCAGCTCTCTTGGGGGACAGGGACGGTATTTCACTGAAGCTTTCTTT
-,-,TRBJ1-1,TRBV19,CASGEGIYTEAFF,TGTGCCAGTGGGGAGGGAATTTACACTGAAGCTTTCTTT
-,-,TRBJ1-4,TRBV7-9,CASSSPGADYEKLFF,TGTGCCAGCAGCTCCCCCGGCGCAGATTATGAAAAACTGTTTTTT
-,-,TRBJ2-3,TRBV5-1,CASGGAGDTQYF,TGCGCCAGCGGGGGGGCCGGAGATACGCAGTATTTT
-,-,TRBJ1-1,TRBV19,CASMEDTGRANTEAFF,TGTGCCAGTATGGAGGATACAGGTCGGGCGAACACTGAAGCTTTCTTT
-,-,TRBJ1-6,TRBV6-5,CASRQTDLNSPLHF,TGTGCCAGCAGGCAAACTGACCTTAATTCACCCCTCCACTTT
-,TRBD2,TRBJ2-1,TRBV9,CASSVQPLAGGGNEQFF,TGTGCCAGCAGCGTGCAACCCCTAGCGGGGGGGGGAAATGAGCAGTTCTTC
-,TRBD1,TRBJ1-5,TRBV15,CATSREDRDGQPQHF,TGTGCCACCAGCAGAGAGGACAGGGACGGTCAGCCCCAGCATTTT
-,-,TRBJ2-4,TRBV2,CASSESGAAKNIQYF,TGTGCCAGCAGTGAAAGTGGTGCGGCCAAAAACATTCAGTACTTC
-,-,TRBJ2-5,TRBV7-3,CASGGAQETQYF,TGTGCCAGCGGGGGGGCCCAAGAGACCCAGTACTTC
-,TRBD1,TRBJ1-4,TRBV15,CATSARPGQGRTNEKLFF,TGTGCCACCAGCGCGAGACCGGGACAGGGAAGAACTAATGAAAAACTGTTTTTT
-,TRBD1,TRBJ1-2,TRBV30,CAWSKGQGYGYTF,TGTGCCTGGAGTAAGGGACAGGGGTATGGCTACACCTTC
-,-,TRBJ1-2,TRBV3-1/TRBV3-2,CASSLRGPRAYGYTF,TGTGCCAGCAGCCTAAGGGGCCCACGGGCCTATGGCTACACCTTC
-,-,TRBJ2-7,TRBV30,CAWSVEGKGYEQYF,TGTGCCTGGAGTGTGGAGGGGAAGGGTTACGAGCAGTACTTC
few,TRBD2,TRBJ2-3,TRBV2,CASSSESGGSSHTQYF,TGTGCCAGCAGTTCCGAGTCGGGGGGGAGCTCCCATACGCAGTATTTT
-,-,TRBJ1-2,TRBV6-5,CASSRKGFNYGYTF,TGTGCCAGCAGTCGAAAGGGTTTCAACTATGGCTACACCTTC
-,TRBD1,TRBJ1-6,TRBV7-2,CASSSTGSPRYNSPLHF,TGTGCCAGCAGCTCGACAGGGTCGCCCAGATATAATTCACCCCTCCACTTT
-,-,TRBJ2-6,TRBV5-1,CASSTSDRSNSGANVLTF,TGCGCCAGCAGCACTTCAGACAGATCAAACTCTGGGGCCAACGTCCTGACTTTC
-,TRBD1,TRBJ2-1,TRBV5-1,CASSTGQGRSYNEQFF,TGCGCCAGCAGCACCGGACAGGGAAGGTCCTACAATGAGCAGTTCTTC
-,-,TRBJ2-1,TRBV7-3,CASSEGPQRANEQFF,TGTGCCAGCAGCGAGGGACCGCAGCGTGCAAATGAGCAGTTCTTC
-,TRBD2,TRBJ2-5,TRBV2,CASSAIAGGQETQYF,TGTGCCAGCAGCGCTATAGCGGGGGGGCAAGAGACCCAGTACTTC
-,TRBD1,TRBJ1-2,TRBV2,CASRAGQSYGYTF,TGTGCCAGCAGAGCGGGACAGAGCTATGGCTACACCTTC
once,TRBD2,TRBJ2-5,TRBV7-2,CASRRGLAGGWGETQYF,TGTGCCAGCAGGAGGGGACTAGCGGGGGGCTGGGGAGAGACCCAGTACTTC
-,TRBD1,TRBJ2-5,TRBV5-5,CASSKQGAETQYF,TGTGCCAGCAGCAAACAGGGGGCAGAGACCCAGTACTTC
once,-,TRBJ1-1,TRBV13,CASSSDTGTEAFF,TGTGCCAGCAGCTCTGACACAGGGACTGAAGCTTTCTTT
-,-,TRBJ1-1,TRBV27,CASSFKVMNTEAFF,TGTGCCAGCAGTTTTAAGGTAATGAACACTGAAGCTTTCTTT
once,TRBD1,TRBJ2-7,TRBV7-3,CASSLSGQGPYEQYF,TGTGCCAGCAGCTTATCGGGACAGGGCCCCTACGAGCAGTACTTC
once,-,TRBJ2-3,TRBV19,CASSLNPGLNTDTQYF,TGTGCCAGTAGTCTCAACCCGGGACTTAACACAGATACGCAGTATTTT
-,-,TRBJ1-3,TRBV18,CASSLSGGGGNTIYF,TGTGCCAGCTCACTTTCCGGCGGCGGTGGAAACACCATATATTTT
-,-,TRBJ1-6,TRBV4-3,CASSQRQLNSPLHF,TGCGCCAGCAGCCAACGACAGCTTAATTCACCCCTCCACTTT
-,TRBD1,TRBJ1-1,TRBV3-1/TRBV3-2,CASSQWDRNTEAFF,TGTGCCAGCAGCCAATGGGACAGGAACACTGAAGCTTTCTTT
-,TRBD1,TRBJ2-5,TRBV5-6,CASSLYSQGATQYF,TGTGCCAGCAGCTTGTACTCACAGGGGGCGACCCAGTACTTC